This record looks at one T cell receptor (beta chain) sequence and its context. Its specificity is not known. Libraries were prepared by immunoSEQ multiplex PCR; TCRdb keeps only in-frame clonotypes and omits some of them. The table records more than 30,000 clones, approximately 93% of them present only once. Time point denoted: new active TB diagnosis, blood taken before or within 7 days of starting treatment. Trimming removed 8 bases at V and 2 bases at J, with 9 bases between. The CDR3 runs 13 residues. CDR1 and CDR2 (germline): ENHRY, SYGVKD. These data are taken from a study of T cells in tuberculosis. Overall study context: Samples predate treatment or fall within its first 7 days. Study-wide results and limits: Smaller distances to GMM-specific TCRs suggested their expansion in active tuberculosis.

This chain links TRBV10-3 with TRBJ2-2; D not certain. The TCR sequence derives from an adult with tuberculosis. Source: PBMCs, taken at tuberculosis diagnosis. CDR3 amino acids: CAIVARNTGELFF. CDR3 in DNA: TGTGCCATCGTGGCCCGAAACACCGGGGAGCTGTTTTTT.